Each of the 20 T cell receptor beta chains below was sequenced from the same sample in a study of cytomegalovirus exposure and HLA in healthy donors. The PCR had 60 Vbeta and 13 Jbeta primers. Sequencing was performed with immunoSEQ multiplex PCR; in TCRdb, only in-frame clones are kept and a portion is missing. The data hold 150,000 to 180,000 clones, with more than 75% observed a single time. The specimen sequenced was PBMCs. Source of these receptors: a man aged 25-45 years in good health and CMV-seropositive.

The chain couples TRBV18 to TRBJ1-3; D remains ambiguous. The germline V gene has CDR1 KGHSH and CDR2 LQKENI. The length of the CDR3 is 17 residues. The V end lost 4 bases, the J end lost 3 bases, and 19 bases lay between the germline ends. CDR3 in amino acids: CASSRVIEGMRGNTIYF. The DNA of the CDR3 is TGTGCCAGCTCACGGGTTATCGAGGGAATGCGTGGAAACACCATATATTTT.

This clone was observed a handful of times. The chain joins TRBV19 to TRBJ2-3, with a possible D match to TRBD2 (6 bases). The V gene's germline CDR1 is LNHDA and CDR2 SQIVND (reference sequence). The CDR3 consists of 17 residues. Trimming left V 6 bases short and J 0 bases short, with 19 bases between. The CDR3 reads CASSGGRASLSTDTQYF. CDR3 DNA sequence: TGTGCCAGTAGCGGGGGTCGGGCGAGCCTTAGCACAGATACGCAGTATTTT. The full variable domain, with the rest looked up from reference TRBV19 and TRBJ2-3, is DGGITQSPKYLFRKEGQNVTLSCEQNLNHDAMYWYRQDPGQGLRLIYYSQIVNDFQKGDIAEGYSVSREKKESFPLTVTSAQKNPTAFYLCASSGGRASLSTDTQYFGPGTRLTVL.

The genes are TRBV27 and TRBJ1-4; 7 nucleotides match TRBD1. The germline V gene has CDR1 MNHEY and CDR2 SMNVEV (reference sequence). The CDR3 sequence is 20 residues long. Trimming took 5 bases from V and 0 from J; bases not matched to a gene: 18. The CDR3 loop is CASSEGLMAGGRATNEKLFF. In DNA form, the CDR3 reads TGTGCCAGCAGTGAGGGCCTCATGGCAGGGGGTCGAGCAACTAATGAAAAACTGTTTTTT.

CDR3 DNA: TGTGCCAGCAGCAACAGGGGCTCCTACGAGCAGTACTTC. Protein sequence: CASSNRGSYEQYF. The chain recombines TRBV11-3 with TRBJ2-7, with 7 bases that match TRBD1. The CDR3 sequence is 13 residues long. Germline V gene sequence: CDR1 SGHNT, CDR2 YENEEA. After removal of 5 bases from V and 0 bases from J, the junction contained 1 base not matched to a gene.

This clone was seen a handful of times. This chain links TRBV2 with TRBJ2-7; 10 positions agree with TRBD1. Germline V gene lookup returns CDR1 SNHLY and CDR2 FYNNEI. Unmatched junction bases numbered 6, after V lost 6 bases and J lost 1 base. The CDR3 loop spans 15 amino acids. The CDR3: CASRPWTGGSYEQYF. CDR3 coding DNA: TGTGCCAGCAGGCCCTGGACAGGGGGGTCCTACGAGCAGTACTTC.

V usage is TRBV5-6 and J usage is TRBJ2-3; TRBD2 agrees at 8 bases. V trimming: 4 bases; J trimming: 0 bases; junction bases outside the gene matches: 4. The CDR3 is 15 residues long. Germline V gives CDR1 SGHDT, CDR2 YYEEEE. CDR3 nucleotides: TGTGCCAGCAGCCCACTAGCGGAGAGCACAGATACGCAGTATTTT. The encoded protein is CASSPLAESTDTQYF. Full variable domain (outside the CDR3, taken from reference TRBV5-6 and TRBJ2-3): DAGVTQSPTHLIKTRGQQVTLRCSPKSGHDTVSWYQQALGQGPQFIFQYYEEEERQRGNFPDRFSGHQFPNYSSELNVNALLLGDSALYLCASSPLAESTDTQYFGPGTRLTVL.

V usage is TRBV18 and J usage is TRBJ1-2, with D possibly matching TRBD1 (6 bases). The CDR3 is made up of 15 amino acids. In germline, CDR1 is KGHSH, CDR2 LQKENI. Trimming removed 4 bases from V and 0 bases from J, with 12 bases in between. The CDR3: CASSLGTPTNYGYTF. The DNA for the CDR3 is TGTGCCAGCTCACTTGGGACACCTACTAACTATGGCTACACCTTC.

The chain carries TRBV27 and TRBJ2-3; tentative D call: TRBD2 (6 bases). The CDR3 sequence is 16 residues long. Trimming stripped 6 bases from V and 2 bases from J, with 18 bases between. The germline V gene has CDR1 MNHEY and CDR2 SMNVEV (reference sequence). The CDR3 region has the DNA TGTGCCAGCAGCTCCCTCCTAGCGTCCTACACAGATACGCAGTATTTT. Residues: CASSSLLASYTDTQYF.

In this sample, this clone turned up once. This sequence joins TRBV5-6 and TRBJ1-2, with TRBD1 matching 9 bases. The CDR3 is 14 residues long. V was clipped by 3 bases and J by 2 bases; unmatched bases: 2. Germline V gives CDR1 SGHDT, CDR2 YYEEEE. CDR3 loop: CASSSGQGNYGYTF. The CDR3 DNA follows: TGTGCCAGCAGCTCCGGACAGGGGAACTATGGCTACACCTTC.

DNA of the CDR3: TGCGCCAGCAGCCAGGTGGTAGCGGTACAAGAGACCCAGTACTTC. Residues: CASSQVVAVQETQYF. This chain joins TRBV5-1 and TRBJ2-5, with D possibly matching TRBD2 (6 bases). CDR3 length: 15 residues. V dropped 4 bases and J dropped 2 bases, with 15 bases sitting between them. CDR1 is SGHRS, CDR2 YFSETQ, per germline.

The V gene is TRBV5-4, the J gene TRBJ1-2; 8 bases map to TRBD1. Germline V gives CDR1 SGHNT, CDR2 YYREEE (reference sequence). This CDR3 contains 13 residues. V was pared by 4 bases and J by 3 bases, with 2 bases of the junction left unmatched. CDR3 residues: CASSRDRHYGYTF. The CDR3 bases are TGTGCCAGCAGCCGGGACAGGCACTATGGCTACACCTTC.

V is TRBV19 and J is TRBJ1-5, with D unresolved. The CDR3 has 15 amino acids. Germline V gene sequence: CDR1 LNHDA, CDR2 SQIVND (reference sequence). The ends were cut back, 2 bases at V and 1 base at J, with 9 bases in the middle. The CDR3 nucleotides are TGTGCCAGTAGTATAAACGGAGAAAGCAATCAGCCCCAGCATTTT. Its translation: CASSINGESNQPQHF.

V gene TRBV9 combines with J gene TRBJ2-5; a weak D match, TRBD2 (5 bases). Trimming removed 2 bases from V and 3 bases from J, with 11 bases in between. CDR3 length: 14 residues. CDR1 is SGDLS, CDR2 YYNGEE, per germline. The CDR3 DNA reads TGTGCCAGCAGCGTGTCCGGACTTAAAGAGACCCAGTACTTC. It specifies CASSVSGLKETQYF.

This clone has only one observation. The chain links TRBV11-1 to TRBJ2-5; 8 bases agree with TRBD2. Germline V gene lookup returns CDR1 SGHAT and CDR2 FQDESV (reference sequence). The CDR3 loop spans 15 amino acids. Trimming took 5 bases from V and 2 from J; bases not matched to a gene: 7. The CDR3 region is CASSPSGLKQETQYF. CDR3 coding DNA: TGTGCCAGCAGCCCTAGCGGGTTAAAGCAAGAGACCCAGTACTTC.

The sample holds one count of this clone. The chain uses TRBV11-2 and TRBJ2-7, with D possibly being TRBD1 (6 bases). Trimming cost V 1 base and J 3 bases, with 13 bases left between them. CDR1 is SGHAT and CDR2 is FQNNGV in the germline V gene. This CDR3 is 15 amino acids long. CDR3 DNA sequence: TGTGCCAGCAGCTTAGGGGTCAGGGGATTCTACGAGCAGTACTTC. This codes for CASSLGVRGFYEQYF.

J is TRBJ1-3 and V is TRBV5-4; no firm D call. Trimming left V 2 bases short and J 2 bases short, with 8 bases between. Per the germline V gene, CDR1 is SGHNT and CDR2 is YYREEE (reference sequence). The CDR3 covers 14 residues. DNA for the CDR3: TGTGCCAGCAGCTTACGAGCTCCTGGAAACACCATATATTTT. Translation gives CASSLRAPGNTIYF.

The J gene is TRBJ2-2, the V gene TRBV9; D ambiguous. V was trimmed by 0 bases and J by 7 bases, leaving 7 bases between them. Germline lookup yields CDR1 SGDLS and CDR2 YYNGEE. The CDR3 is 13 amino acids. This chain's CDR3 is CASSVGEHGELFF. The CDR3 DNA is TGTGCCAGCAGCGTAGGTGAGCACGGGGAGCTGTTTTTT.

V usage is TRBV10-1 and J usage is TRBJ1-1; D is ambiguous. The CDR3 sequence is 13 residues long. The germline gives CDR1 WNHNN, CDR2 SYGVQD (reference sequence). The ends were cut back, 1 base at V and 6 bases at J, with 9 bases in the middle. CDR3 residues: CASSEYPAAEAFF. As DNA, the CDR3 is TGCGCCAGCAGTGAGTACCCCGCGGCTGAAGCTTTCTTT.

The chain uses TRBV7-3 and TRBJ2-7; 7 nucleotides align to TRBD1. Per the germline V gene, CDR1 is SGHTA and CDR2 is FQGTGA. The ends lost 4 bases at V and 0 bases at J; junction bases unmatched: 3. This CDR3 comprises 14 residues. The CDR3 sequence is CASSSTGSSYEQYF. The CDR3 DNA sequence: TGTGCCAGCAGCTCGACAGGGAGCTCCTACGAGCAGTACTTC. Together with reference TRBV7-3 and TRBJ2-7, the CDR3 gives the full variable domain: GAGVSQTPSNKVTEKGKYVELRCDPISGHTALYWYRQSLGQGPEFLIYFQGTGAADDSGLPNDRFFAVRPEGSVSTLKIQRTERGDSAVYLCASSSTGSSYEQYFGPGTRLTVT.

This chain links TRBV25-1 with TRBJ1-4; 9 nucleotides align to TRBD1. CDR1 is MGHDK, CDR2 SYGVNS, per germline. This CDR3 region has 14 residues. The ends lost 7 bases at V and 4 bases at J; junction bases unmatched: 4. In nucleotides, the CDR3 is TGTGCCAGCATTCCGGGACAGGGTAATGAAAAACTGTTTTTT. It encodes CASIPGQGNEKLFF. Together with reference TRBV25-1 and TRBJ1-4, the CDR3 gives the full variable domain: EADIYQTPRYLVIGTGKKITLECSQTMGHDKMYWYQQDPGMELHLIHYSYGVNSTEKGDLSSESTVSRIRTEHFPLTLESARPSHTSQYLCASIPGQGNEKLFFGSGTQLSVL.